Listed below are T cell receptor beta chains from one sample, sequenced in a study of T cells in Graves' hyperthyroidism and ophthalmopathy. MiXCR, run by TCRdb on the multiplex PCR reads, gives a single entry per CDR3 protein. The data contain approximately 690,000 distinct CDR3 sequences, around 13% of them singletons. The sample consisted of blood. The receptors derive from a woman aged 45-65 years with Graves' ophthalmopathy. Each CDR3 is given with its conserved first and last residue. D genes are given only for firm matches. Clone size appears in some rows only: once, few, many, or a class for an expanded clone.

clone size	V gene	D gene	J gene	CDR3 DNA	CDR3 protein
NA	TRBV29-1	NA	TRBJ1-5	TGCAGCGTTGCGGGGAACCGCAATCAGCCCCAGCATTTT	CSVAGNRNQPQHF
many	TRBV12-5	NA	TRBJ1-2	TGTGCTAGTGGCTGGGACCGGGGCTACACCTTC	CASGWDRGYTF
few	TRBV5-1	NA	TRBJ2-6	TGCGCCAGCAAAACCATCGGGGCCTCTGGGGCCAACGTCCTGACTTTC	CASKTIGASGANVLTF
many	TRBV6-1	TRBD1	TRBJ1-6	TGTGCCAGCATAGGACAGGGGAAGAATTCACCCCTCCACTTT	CASIGQGKNSPLHF
NA	TRBV19	NA	TRBJ1-5	TGTGCCAGTAGTATCCCACCGGTCCTGAATCAGCCCCAGCATTTT	CASSIPPVLNQPQHF
many	TRBV5-1	NA	TRBJ1-1	TGCGCCAGCAGCCTGATTAGGGAATCTGAAGCTTTCTTT	CASSLIRESEAFF
many	TRBV6-1	NA	TRBJ2-3	TGTGCCAGCACGGGGTTGGGCACAGATACGCAGTATTTT	CASTGLGTDTQYF
many	TRBV6-5	NA	TRBJ2-7	TGTGCCAGCAGTTATGGAATCTCCTACGAGCAGTACTTC	CASSYGISYEQYF
many	TRBV20-1	TRBD1	TRBJ2-7	TGCAGTGCTAGAGGTGGAACAGGGGTCTACGAGCAGTACTTC	CSARGGTGVYEQYF
many	TRBV3-1	NA	TRBJ1-1	TGTGCCAGCAGCCAAGATGGACGGAGCAACACTGAAGCTTTCTTT	CASSQDGRSNTEAFF
NA	TRBV29-1	NA	TRBJ2-3	TGCAGCGTTGAGCATACGCAGTATTTT	CSVEHTQYF
NA	TRBV6-2/TRBV6-3	NA	TRBJ2-7	TGTGCCAGCAGCCCATTCGACAATCCTTTCTACGAGCAGTACTTC	CASSPFDNPFYEQYF
NA	TRBV9	TRBD2	TRBJ2-7	TGTGCCAGCAGCGTAGACGGGGAGCGGGAGCGGTACTTC	CASSVDGERERYF
many	TRBV5-1	NA	TRBJ2-3	TGCGCCAGCAGTACCCCGGAGGGCACAGATACGCAGTATTTT	CASSTPEGTDTQYF
NA	TRBV29-1	TRBD2	TRBJ2-7	TGCAGCGTTGGAAGGGTAGCGGGAGTACCGTACGAGCAGTACTTC	CSVGRVAGVPYEQYF
few	TRBV24-1	TRBD2	TRBJ2-1	TGTGCCACCAGACTAGCGGGGGGGGGTGAGCAGTTCTTC	CATRLAGGGEQFF
NA	TRBV20-1	NA	TRBJ2-7	TGCAGTGCTAAGCGAGATGACACATACGAGCAGTACTTC	CSAKRDDTYEQYF
NA	TRBV27	TRBD1	TRBJ2-3	TGTGCCAGCACGGGCAGGGGGAGATTTACAGATACGCAGTATTTT	CASTGRGRFTDTQYF
few	TRBV14	NA	TRBJ1-6	TGTGCCAGCAGCCAGGTCCTAGGCGGTTCACCCCTCCACTTT	CASSQVLGGSPLHF
many	TRBV20-1	NA	TRBJ2-1	TGCAGTGCTAGAGATTTCAATTACAATGAGCAGTTCTTC	CSARDFNYNEQFF